This T cell receptor beta chain was retrieved from a study of T cell clones after liver transplantation. On the study more broadly: TCRbeta sequencing after a pre-transplant mixed lymphocyte reaction identified graft-donor-reactive clones, later tracked in post-transplant blood. Subjects received no induction therapy and standard immunosuppression until randomization at 12-24 months post-transplant.

Notes on the study in general: These preliminary findings come from unstandardized post-transplant sampling times.

The table came from immunoSEQ multiplex PCR; TCRdb's copy has only in-frame clones and leaves some out. The sample records 7,500 to 10,000 clones, 72% being singletons. Concerning this clone: As yet, its antigen is unknown.

Unmatched junction bases numbered 5, after V lost 2 bases and J lost 3 bases. The CDR3 has 15 amino acids. The V gene's germline CDR1 is MNHEY and CDR2 SVGAGI. The chain couples TRBV6-5 to TRBJ2-5; 8 bases fit TRBD1. The sequences come from CD8+ T cells from blood, collected at the approximately 16-month timepoint. The source is a human patient who received a liver transplant. Some T cells may originate from the graft donor. The CDR3 is CASSYGGQEKETQYF. The CDR3 DNA is TGTGCCAGCAGTTACGGGGGACAGGAGAAAGAGACCCAGTACTTC.